This passage covers 18 T cell receptor beta chains from one sample sequenced in a study of OX40 agonist ivuxolimab in advanced cancers. Produced via immunoSEQ multiplex PCR; TCRdb's table is partial and in-frame only. This table has 90,000 to 95,000 clones, more than 70% appearing once. The material was CD4+ or CD8+ T cells sorted from blood, obtained in a trial of the OX40 agonist ivuxolimab. The receptors originated from an adult with an advanced solid tumor such as melanoma, head and neck, liver or kidney cancer.

The CDR3 spells CASSPPLNTEAFF. CDR3 nucleotides: TGTGCCAGCAGCCCTCCCTTGAACACTGAAGCTTTCTTT. The chain employs TRBV7-6 and TRBJ1-1; D not certain. Germline CDR1 and CDR2: SGHVS and FNYEAQ. The CDR3 contains 13 residues. V shed 5 bases and J shed 0 bases, with 7 bases lying between them.

V and J are TRBV27 and TRBJ1-5; unclear D gene. This CDR3 spans 15 amino acids. Between the trimmed V and J ends, which lost 1 base and 2 bases, there was a span of 9 bases. Germline CDR1 and CDR2: MNHEY and SMNVEV (reference sequence). DNA for the CDR3: TGTGCCAGCAGTTTATTCCCTGGCGGCAATCAGCCCCAGCATTTT. Translated: CASSLFPGGNQPQHF.

The chain employs TRBV5-1 and TRBJ2-2; D is possibly TRBD2 (6 bases). The CDR3 has 16 amino acids. Trimming left V 0 bases short and J 0 bases short, with 9 bases between. The V gene's germline CDR1 is SGHRS and CDR2 YFSETQ. The chain's CDR3 is CASSLGLASNTGELFF. For the CDR3, the DNA is TGCGCCAGCAGCTTGGGTCTAGCGTCGAACACCGGGGAGCTGTTTTTT.

This chain uses TRBV7-2 with TRBJ2-3, with D tentatively TRBD2 (5 bases). V lost 4 bases and J lost 0, with 14 bases in between. The CDR3 totals 16 residues. CDR1 is SGHTA, CDR2 FQGNSA, per germline. This CDR3 is CASSSPTRASTDTQYF. CDR3 coding DNA: TGTGCCAGCAGCTCCCCCACTAGGGCTAGCACAGATACGCAGTATTTT. The full variable domain, in which reference TRBV7-2 and TRBJ2-3 provide the parts outside the CDR3, is GAGVSQSPSNKVTEKGKDVELRCDPISGHTALYWYRQSLGQGLEFLIYFQGNSAPDKSGLPSDRFSAERTGGSVSTLTIQRTQQEDSAVYLCASSSPTRASTDTQYFGPGTRLTVL.

This chain links TRBV29-1 with TRBJ1-1; 10 positions agree with TRBD1. The CDR3 length is 12 residues. After removal of 6 bases from V and 5 bases from J, the junction contained 3 bases not matched to a gene. CDR1 and CDR2 from the germline V gene are SQVTM and ANQGSEA. The chain's CDR3 is CSVRTGGTEAFF. The DNA of the CDR3 is TGCAGCGTGAGGACAGGGGGAACTGAAGCTTTCTTT.

The genes are TRBV27 and TRBJ2-1; 9 nucleotides align to TRBD2. The CDR3 length is 15 residues. V lost 8 bases and J lost 0; bases outside the gene matches: 5. Looked up from germline, CDR1 is MNHEY and CDR2 is SMNVEV (reference sequence). CDR3 sequence (DNA): TGTGCCAGCCGAGAGACTAGCGGCTCCTACAATGAGCAGTTCTTC. Translating gives CASRETSGSYNEQFF.

The V call is TRBV19, the J call TRBJ2-3, with D perhaps matching TRBD2 (5 bases). The CDR3 is 14 amino acids. Germline values: CDR1 LNHDA, CDR2 SQIVND (reference sequence). Trimming shortened V by 5 bases and J by 6 bases, and 15 bases separated the two germline ends. The CDR3 protein is CASSSVGERDTQYF. In DNA, the CDR3 is TGTGCCAGTAGTTCCGTGGGAGAACGGGATACGCAGTATTTT.

This chain uses TRBV5-1 with TRBJ2-7; TRBD1 matches 9 bases. V was pared by 6 bases and J by 7 bases, with 14 bases of the junction left unmatched. Germline CDR1 and CDR2: SGHRS and YFSETQ. The CDR3 extends over 15 amino acids. CDR3 amino acids: CASNPGDRVSREQYF. The CDR3 DNA reads as TGCGCCAGCAACCCCGGGGACAGGGTTTCAAGGGAGCAGTACTTC.

The chain joins TRBV6-1 to TRBJ1-3, with 9 bases aligning to TRBD1. J gave up 2 bases and V 6 bases, and 5 bases lay outside the gene matches. Germline V lookup: CDR1 MNHNS, CDR2 SASEGT. CDR3 length: 15 residues. CDR3 protein: CASSLNRGPGNTIYF. Here the CDR3 DNA reads TGTGCCAGCAGCCTAAACAGGGGGCCTGGAAACACCATATATTTT.

The chain uses TRBV14 and TRBJ2-1; TRBD1 or TRBD2 may be the D gene (7 bases each). This CDR3 spans 16 amino acids. Germline CDR1 reads SGHDN; CDR2 reads FVKESK. The ends were cut back, 6 bases at V and 4 bases at J, with 19 bases in the middle. CDR3 nucleotides: TGTGCCAGCAGGAGGAGGGGAGGGGGCGAGTACAATGAGCAGTTCTTC. Amino acid sequence: CASRRRGGGEYNEQFF.

The chain is built from TRBV4-1 and TRBJ2-2, with TRBD1 as a possible D gene (6 bases). Per germline, CDR1 MGHRA and CDR2 YSYEKL. Trimming removed 5 bases from V and 1 base from J, with 14 bases in between. The length of the CDR3 is 16 residues. CDR3 in amino acids: CASSERTALNTGELFF. The CDR3 DNA follows: TGCGCCAGCAGCGAGAGGACAGCCTTGAACACCGGGGAGCTGTTTTTT.

The genes are TRBV15 and TRBJ2-1, with D possibly matching TRBD1 (6 bases). The CDR3 length is 14 residues. Per the germline V gene, CDR1 is LNHNV and CDR2 is YYDKDF (reference sequence). V gave up 5 bases and J gave up 8 bases, with 16 bases separating them. CDR3 amino acids: CATSEGERGHEQFF. The CDR3 DNA follows: TGTGCCACCAGCGAGGGGGAGAGGGGCCATGAGCAGTTCTTC.

The chain recombines TRBV2 with TRBJ1-2, with D possibly being TRBD1 (5 bases). CDR3 length equals 13 residues. Germline CDR1 and CDR2: SNHLY and FYNNEI. Trimming pared 2 bases from V and 8 bases from J, leaving 12 bases between. CDR3 residues: CASSERGTGGYTF. The CDR3 DNA reads as TGTGCCAGCAGTGAAAGGGGAACGGGAGGCTACACCTTC. Drawing the rest from reference TRBV2 and TRBJ1-2, the complete variable domain is EPEVTQTPSHQVTQMGQEVILRCVPISNHLYFYWYRQILGQKVEFLVSFYNNEISEKSEIFDDQFSVERPDGSNFTLKIRSTKLEDSAMYFCASSERGTGGYTFGSGTRLTVV.

The rearrangement joins TRBV25-1 to TRBJ1-3; perhaps TRBD1 as D (5 bases). There are 15 residues in the CDR3. Trimming left V 7 bases short and J 0 bases short, with 13 bases between. Looked up from germline, CDR1 is MGHDK and CDR2 is SYGVNS. The CDR3 DNA is TGTGCCAGCACGTCGACAGCGAGCTCTGGAAACACCATATATTTT. Its protein product is CASTSTASSGNTIYF.

The chain employs TRBV2 and TRBJ1-5; D not resolved. Trimming left V 4 bases short and J 2 bases short, with 12 bases between. CDR3 length: 15 amino acids. Germline CDR1 reads SNHLY; CDR2 reads FYNNEI. The CDR3 here is CASSVISRGNQPQHF. CDR3 DNA: TGTGCCAGCAGTGTAATCTCGAGAGGCAATCAGCCCCAGCATTTT.

This chain uses TRBV19 with TRBJ2-5; the match to TRBD1 covers 8 bases. Trimming cost V 5 bases and J 5 bases; bases outside gene matches: 13. This CDR3 is 16 amino acids long. Germline assignment: CDR1 LNHDA and CDR2 SQIVND (reference sequence). CDR3 nucleotides: TGTGCCAGTAGTTCCGTCAGGGGGCCTCATTGGGAGACCCAGTACTTC. Its protein product is CASSSVRGPHWETQYF. Looking up the rest from reference TRBV19 and TRBJ2-5 gives the full variable domain: DGGITQSPKYLFRKEGQNVTLSCEQNLNHDAMYWYRQDPGQGLRLIYYSQIVNDFQKGDIAEGYSVSREKKESFPLTVTSAQKNPTAFYLCASSSVRGPHWETQYFGPGTRLLVL.

The V call is TRBV11-2, the J call TRBJ1-1, with 8 bases that match TRBD1. Germline V gene data show CDR1 as SGHAT and CDR2 as FQNNGV. The V segment lost 5 bases and the J segment 3 bases; nucleotides outside the gene matches: 14. The CDR3 has 17 residues. CDR3 amino acids: CASSTPFRGRRYTEAFF. CDR3 bases: TGTGCCAGCAGCACGCCCTTCAGGGGGCGCAGGTACACTGAAGCTTTCTTT.

The chain couples TRBV7-3 to TRBJ2-3; 7 nucleotides line up with TRBD2. The CDR3 has 15 amino acids. The germline V gene encodes CDR1 SGHTA and CDR2 FQGTGA. Losses at the gene ends were 2 bases for V and 4 bases for J; bases not matched to a gene: 6. CDR3 loop: CASSLQAGRADTQYF. DNA for the CDR3: TGTGCCAGCAGCTTACAAGCGGGAAGAGCAGATACGCAGTATTTT.